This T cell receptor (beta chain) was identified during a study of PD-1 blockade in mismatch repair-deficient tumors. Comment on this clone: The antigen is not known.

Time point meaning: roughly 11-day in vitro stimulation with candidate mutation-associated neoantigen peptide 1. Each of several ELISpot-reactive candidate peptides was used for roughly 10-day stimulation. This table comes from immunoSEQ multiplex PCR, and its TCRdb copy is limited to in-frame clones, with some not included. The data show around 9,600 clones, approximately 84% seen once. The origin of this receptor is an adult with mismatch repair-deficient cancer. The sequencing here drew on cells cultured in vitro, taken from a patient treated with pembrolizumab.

The CDR3 is CASSLQETGANVLTF. CDR3 bases: TGTGCCAGCAGCTTACAAGAGACTGGGGCCAACGTCCTGACTTTC. The chain is built from TRBV7-9 and TRBJ2-6; no clear D. CDR1 and CDR2 (germline): SEHNR, FQNEAQ (reference sequence). The CDR3 has 15 amino acids. V lost 2 bases, J lost 2 bases, and 7 bases lay in between.